This TCR beta chain emerged from a study of technical replicates of blood from a handful of donors. Germline V gene lookup returns CDR1 MNHEY and CDR2 SMNVEV (reference sequence). V lost 0 bases and J 8 bases, leaving 13 bases between the germline ends. CDR3 length: 15 residues. TCRdb's table, derived via immunoSEQ multiplex PCR, lists solely in-frame clones and lacks some. The sample contains approximately 52,000 clones, 86% of which appear only once. This clonotype was sampled from a human donor in good health. Some clones in this sample may be carry-over from other donors' samples. The chain is built from TRBV27 and TRBJ1-4; no definite D call. Sequencing was done on a sample of PBMCs. CDR3 coding DNA: TGTGCCAGCAGTTTATCGGGCCCCCCGCAGGAAAAACTGTTTTTT. Amino acid sequence: CASSLSGPPQEKLFF.